A single sample gave rise to the 26 T cell receptor beta chains below, sequenced in a study of beta chain features in type 1 diabetes. The study reverse transcribed the entire isolated RNA, so it sequenced expressed TCRB transcripts. This table comes from immunoSEQ multiplex PCR, and its TCRdb copy is limited to in-frame clones, with some not included. The sample lists 860,000 or so clones, roughly 15% seen once, with about 0.02% in the top ten. Sequenced material: naive CD4+ T cells from blood. Source of these receptors: a woman between 18 and 29 years old in good health.

This chain connects TRBV7-8 to TRBJ1-3; 10 bases are shared with TRBD1. Germline values: CDR1 SGHVS, CDR2 FQNEAQ. J gave up 3 bases and V 4 bases, and 3 bases lay outside the gene matches. This CDR3 spans 15 amino acids. CDR3 in DNA: TGTGCCAGCAGCTCGGACAGGGGGAATGGAAACACCATATATTTT. Its translation is CASSSDRGNGNTIYF.

This clone was found a few times. The rearrangement joins TRBV4-3 to TRBJ2-1, with D perhaps TRBD1 or TRBD2 (6 bases each). Trimming shortened V by 0 bases and J by 6 bases, and 15 bases separated the two germline ends. The CDR3 extends over 16 amino acids. Per germline, CDR1 LGHNA and CDR2 YSLEER. CDR3: CASSQDRGVHPNEQFF. The CDR3 coding sequence is TGCGCCAGCAGCCAAGATAGGGGGGTCCACCCCAATGAGCAGTTCTTC.

In this sample, this clone turned up a few times. The chain links TRBV20-1 to TRBJ1-4; D is possibly TRBD1 (5 bases). Germline V gene sequence: CDR1 DFQATT, CDR2 SNEGSKA (reference sequence). With 6 bases removed from V and 8 bases from J, the gap between germline ends came to 10 bases. The CDR3 spans 11 residues. CDR3 in amino acids: CSAARTEKLFF. CDR3 DNA: TGCAGTGCCGCACGGACAGAAAAACTGTTTTTT.

In this sample, this clone turned up a few times. This rearrangement joins TRBV7-2 to TRBJ2-3; D might be TRBD2 (5 bases). The V gene lost 4 bases and the J gene lost 2 bases, with 13 bases spanning the gap. Germline-derived CDR1 and CDR2 are SGHTA and FQGNSA. The CDR3 is 15 amino acids. The CDR3 is CASSSQAGHTDTQYF. The CDR3 DNA reads TGTGCCAGCAGCTCCCAGGCGGGCCACACAGATACGCAGTATTTT.

This sequence joins TRBV7-2 and TRBJ2-3; 9 positions agree with TRBD1. This CDR3 has 14 amino acids. The germline gives CDR1 SGHTA, CDR2 FQGNSA. The V gene end was trimmed by 6 bases and the J gene end by 7 bases; junction bases not matched to a gene: 8. The CDR3 DNA reads as TGTGCCAGCAGGCCACTGGGACAGGGATATACGCAGTATTTT. This gives the protein CASRPLGQGYTQYF.

This clone was detected only a few times. The chain joins TRBV4-2 to TRBJ2-1; D not certain. The CDR3 consists of 12 residues. Germline CDR1 LGHNA, CDR2 YNFKEQ. Between the trimmed V and J ends, which lost 1 base and 16 bases, there was a span of 14 bases. CDR3 sequence: CASSQGWQALFF. In DNA form, the CDR3 reads TGTGCCAGCAGCCAAGGATGGCAAGCCCTTTTCTTC.

This clone was seen a single time. CDR3 region: CASSRRVMDSNQPQHF. The CDR3, as DNA: TGTGCCAGCAGCCGACGGGTGATGGACTCCAATCAGCCCCAGCATTTT. This chain links TRBV6-6 with TRBJ1-5; D not certain. Per the germline V gene, CDR1 is MNHNY and CDR2 is SVGAGI (reference sequence). V was clipped by 6 bases and J by 3 bases, with 18 bases between them. The length of the CDR3 is 16 residues.

This clone has only a few counts. The genes are TRBV29-1 and TRBJ2-2, with D possibly being TRBD1 (6 bases). Germline CDR1 reads SQVTM; CDR2 reads ANQGSEA. This CDR3 spans 16 amino acids. V lost 4 bases and J 0 bases, leaving 15 bases between the germline ends. CDR3 bases: TGCAGCGTTGCTGCAGGGGCTTCTACGAACACCGGGGAGCTGTTTTTT. It encodes CSVAAGASTNTGELFF.

The chain employs TRBV15 and TRBJ1-2; the match to TRBD1 covers 7 bases. Germline V gene lookup returns CDR1 LNHNV and CDR2 YYDKDF (reference sequence). CDR3 length: 12 amino acids. V lost 3 bases to trimming and J lost 8 bases; unmatched junction nucleotides: 3. The CDR3 loop reads CATSSRTGGYTF. CDR3 nucleotide sequence: TGTGCCACCAGCAGTCGGACAGGAGGCTACACCTTC.

On this clone itself: One end of the junction does not line up with germline, which may come from a read error. As DNA, the CDR3 is TGTGCCAGCAGCTGGAGGGAGACCCAGTACTTC. Translating gives CASSWRETQYF. This chain links TRBV5-1 with TRBJ2-5; D perhaps matches TRBD2 (5 bases). The germline V gene has CDR1 SGHRS and CDR2 YFSETQ. This CDR3 contains 11 residues.

This clone was counted between two and nine times. The chain employs TRBV9 and TRBJ2-3, with D possibly TRBD1 on 5 matching bases. Germline CDR1 reads SGDLS; CDR2 reads YYNGEE. Between the trimmed V and J ends, which lost 4 bases and 0 bases, there was a span of 12 bases. The CDR3 spans 15 residues. The CDR3 region is CASSPRAGSTDTQYF. CDR3 DNA: TGTGCCAGCAGCCCGAGAGCAGGGAGCACAGATACGCAGTATTTT.

In its sample, this clone was seen a few times. The CDR3 bases are TGTGCCAGCAGCTTAACTCCCCGGGGACCCTCCGAGCAGTACTTC. Encoded protein: CASSLTPRGPSEQYF. This rearrangement joins TRBV7-3 to TRBJ2-7, with D possibly being TRBD1 or TRBD2 (5 bases each). The CDR3 covers 15 residues. Germline V lookup: CDR1 SGHTA, CDR2 FQGTGA. V lost 0 bases, J lost 6 bases, and 15 bases lay in between.

The chain has TRBV6-1 and TRBJ2-7; possibly TRBD1 for D (6 bases). The V end was cut by 8 bases, the J end by 3 bases, with 14 bases between. The CDR3 is made up of 13 amino acids. Germline CDR1 MNHNS, CDR2 SASEGT. CDR3 in amino acids: CASAISRGYEQYF. CDR3 sequence (DNA): TGTGCCAGCGCGATAAGCAGGGGCTACGAGCAGTACTTC.

In its sample, this clone was seen a few times. The rearrangement links TRBV2 to TRBJ2-3; D unresolved. V lost 2 bases and J lost 4, with 10 bases in between. This CDR3 contains 14 residues. Germline V CDR1 and CDR2: SNHLY, FYNNEI. The CDR3: CASSENGFADTQYF. Written as DNA, the CDR3 is TGTGCCAGCAGTGAAAACGGGTTCGCAGATACGCAGTATTTT. The variable domain in full, completed from reference TRBV2 and TRBJ2-3, reads EPEVTQTPSHQVTQMGQEVILRCVPISNHLYFYWYRQILGQKVEFLVSFYNNEISEKSEIFDDQFSVERPDGSNFTLKIRSTKLEDSAMYFCASSENGFADTQYFGPGTRLTVL.

This clone came up a few times. A read error may account for a junction end that differs from germline. The chain couples TRBV2 to TRBJ2-4; TRBD2 aligns across 9 bases. The CDR3 spans 14 residues. The germline CDR1 and CDR2 sequences are SNHLY and FYNNEI. The chain's CDR3 is CASNKLSGRPFRDF. The CDR3 DNA reads as TGTGCCAGCAATAAACTGAGCGGGAGGCCTTTCAGGGACTTC.

V usage is TRBV15 and J usage is TRBJ2-1, with 8 bases identical to TRBD2. V gave up 8 bases and J gave up 7 bases; unmatched junction bases: 7. The CDR3 is 13 amino acids. The germline V gene encodes CDR1 LNHNV and CDR2 YYDKDF (reference sequence). CDR3 sequence reads: CATLIAGKNEQFF. The CDR3 DNA reads TGTGCCACCCTGATAGCGGGAAAAAATGAGCAGTTCTTC.

The V and J genes are TRBV11-2 and TRBJ2-4; unclear D gene. Trimming removed 5 bases from V and 2 bases from J, with 10 bases in between. The CDR3 loop spans 14 amino acids. From germline, CDR1 is SGHAT and CDR2 FQNNGV. Here the CDR3 DNA reads TGTGCCAGCAGCCCAGCGTTAACCAAAAACATTCAGTACTTC. Amino acid sequence: CASSPALTKNIQYF. The full variable domain, rest sourced from reference TRBV11-2 and TRBJ2-4, is EAGVAQSPRYKIIEKRQSVAFWCNPISGHATLYWYQQILGQGPKLLIQFQNNGVVDDSQLPKDRFSAERLKGVDSTLKIQPAKLEDSAVYLCASSPALTKNIQYFGAGTRLSVL.

The V and J genes are TRBV5-1 and TRBJ2-7; 8 bases match TRBD1. The germline CDR1 and CDR2 sequences are SGHRS and YFSETQ. The ends lost 1 base at V and 0 bases at J; junction bases unmatched: 3. The CDR3 loop spans 15 amino acids. The CDR3 here is CASSLLGQASYEQYF. CDR3 DNA: TGCGCCAGCAGCTTGTTGGGACAGGCCTCCTACGAGCAGTACTTC.

The V gene is TRBV7-8, the J gene TRBJ2-5; a possible D gene is TRBD1 (5 bases). CDR3 length: 15 amino acids. Germline V gene sequence: CDR1 SGHVS, CDR2 FQNEAQ. V lost 6 bases and J lost 5, with 19 bases in between. In nucleotides, the CDR3 is TGTGCCAGCAGGTCGGGTTGGGTTCCAGGGGAGACCCAGTACTTC. Protein: CASRSGWVPGETQYF.

This clone has only a few counts. The chain combines TRBV18 with TRBJ2-5, with TRBD1 matching over 9 bases. V trimming: 1 base; J trimming: 4 bases; junction bases outside the gene matches: 4. The germline V gene has CDR1 KGHSH and CDR2 LQKENI. The CDR3 sequence is 15 residues long. This chain's CDR3 is CASSPLGTGPETQYF. The CDR3 DNA is TGTGCCAGCTCACCACTCGGGACAGGGCCAGAGACCCAGTACTTC.

With regard to this clone: A read error may account for a junction end that differs from germline. Here the CDR3 reads CASSWDRWNQETQYF. CDR3 bases: TGTGCCAGCAGCTGGGACAGGTGGAATCAAGAGACCCAGTACTTC. This chain uses TRBV5-1 with TRBJ2-5; 8 bases fit TRBD1. Germline V gives CDR1 SGHRS, CDR2 YFSETQ. The CDR3 totals 15 residues.

This clone occurred a few times. The chain combines TRBV2 with TRBJ2-3; the D is unclear. The CDR3 has 11 amino acids. V shed 5 bases and J shed 5 bases, with 5 bases lying between them. Germline V lookup: CDR1 SNHLY, CDR2 FYNNEI. The CDR3 here is CASSRRDTQYF. DNA for the CDR3: TGTGCCAGCAGTCGGAGAGATACGCAGTATTTT.

The genes are TRBV7-3 and TRBJ2-1, with 7 bases identical to TRBD1. CDR3 size: 15 residues. Germline CDR1 reads SGHTA; CDR2 reads FQGTGA. Trimming took 6 bases from V and 6 from J; bases not matched to a gene: 11. The CDR3, as DNA: TGTGCCAGCAGTACTGACAGGGCAATCGTCAATGAGCAGTTCTTC. This gives the protein CASSTDRAIVNEQFF.

The rearrangement links TRBV7-9 to TRBJ2-1, with D possibly being TRBD2 (5 bases). This CDR3 is 15 amino acids long. Trimming removed 5 bases at V and 2 bases at J, with 13 bases between. Looked up from germline, CDR1 is SEHNR and CDR2 is FQNEAQ (reference sequence). CDR3 sequence (DNA): TGTGCCAGCAGCGGACTGTACACACCCTACAATGAGCAGTTCTTC. Protein product: CASSGLYTPYNEQFF.

In its sample, this clone was seen a few times. The rearrangement links TRBV4-3 to TRBJ2-3; no clear D gene. Per germline, CDR1 LGHNA and CDR2 YSLEER. Trimming shortened V by 3 bases and J by 5 bases, and 15 bases separated the two germline ends. This CDR3 has 15 amino acids. The CDR3 DNA follows: TGCGCCAGCAGCCAGAGTATCATGCTCGAAGATACGCAGTATTTT. It is translated as CASSQSIMLEDTQYF.

The rearrangement joins TRBV19 to TRBJ2-6; D gene uncertain. V was clipped by 8 bases and J by 4 bases, with 9 bases between them. This CDR3 has 13 residues. Germline V gene data show CDR1 as LNHDA and CDR2 as SQIVND (reference sequence). As DNA, the CDR3 is TGTGCCAGTGGTCGTGCCGGGGCCAACGTCCTGACTTTC. The encoded protein is CASGRAGANVLTF.